A selection of T cell receptor beta chains follows, all from one sample in a study of blood T cells in healthy people across ages. TCRdb analysed the 5' RACE reads with MiXCR anew, one entry per CDR3 protein. Here the sample spans 1.5 million or so distinct CDR3 sequences, roughly 43% being singletons. The sample consisted of blood. These receptors all come from a woman between 18 and 29 years old in good health. The CDR3 runs from the conserved cysteine through the conserved F or W. Fields, in order: D gene, clone size, J gene, V gene, CDR3 DNA, CDR3 protein. The D gene is left open where the match is weak. Clone size is given for some rows only: seen once, a few or many times, or a class if the clone is expanded.

d_call: .
clone_size: .
j_call: TRBJ2-1
v_call: TRBV7-6
cdr3_nt: TGTGCCAGCAGCACCCGACTAGTAGGGGAAGAGCAGTTCTTC
cdr3_aa: CASSTRLVGEEQFF

d_call: .
clone_size: .
j_call: TRBJ2-2
v_call: TRBV6-6
cdr3_nt: TGTGCCAGCAGTAACCCAGGGCCCGGACCCGGGGAGCTGTTTTTT
cdr3_aa: CASSNPGPGPGELFF

d_call: .
clone_size: .
j_call: TRBJ1-5
v_call: TRBV6-6
cdr3_nt: TGTGCCAGCAGTACCAACAGGTATAGCAATCAGCCCCAGCATTTT
cdr3_aa: CASSTNRYSNQPQHF

d_call: .
clone_size: .
j_call: TRBJ1-6
v_call: TRBV12-3/TRBV12-4
cdr3_nt: TGTGCCAGCAGTAGGGGTCAGAATAATTCACCCCTCCACTTT
cdr3_aa: CASSRGQNNSPLHF

d_call: .
clone_size: few
j_call: TRBJ1-2
v_call: TRBV24-1
cdr3_nt: TGTGCCACCAGTGAAATAACACAGGTGTTCTATGGCTACACCTTC
cdr3_aa: CATSEITQVFYGYTF

d_call: .
clone_size: once
j_call: TRBJ2-1
v_call: TRBV27
cdr3_nt: TGTGCCAGCAGTGCCCTAGTTGTCAATGAGCAGTTCTTC
cdr3_aa: CASSALVVNEQFF

d_call: .
clone_size: .
j_call: TRBJ2-2
v_call: TRBV29-1
cdr3_nt: TGCAGCGTTGAGCGACTAGCGAACACCGGGGAGCTGTTTTTT
cdr3_aa: CSVERLANTGELFF

d_call: .
clone_size: .
j_call: TRBJ1-5
v_call: TRBV20-1
cdr3_nt: TGCAGTGCTAGATCGGCAGGGGCCCGCAATCAGCCCCAGCATTTT
cdr3_aa: CSARSAGARNQPQHF

d_call: .
clone_size: .
j_call: TRBJ2-6
v_call: TRBV4-2
cdr3_nt: TGTGCCAGCAGCCAGGCGGTAACAGGGGCCAACGTCCTGACTTTC
cdr3_aa: CASSQAVTGANVLTF

d_call: .
clone_size: .
j_call: TRBJ1-1
v_call: TRBV6-5
cdr3_nt: TGTGCCGGCAGGCCCGGACAGAACACTGAAGCTTTCTTT
cdr3_aa: CAGRPGQNTEAFF

d_call: .
clone_size: .
j_call: TRBJ2-5
v_call: TRBV2
cdr3_nt: TGTGCCAGCAGTGCTGGGGGCTCGTACCAAGAGACCCAGTACTTC
cdr3_aa: CASSAGGSYQETQYF

d_call: .
clone_size: .
j_call: TRBJ2-5
v_call: TRBV14
cdr3_nt: TGTGCCAGCAGCCAAGAACAGGGACGAGCGTTTCAAGAGACCCAGTACTTC
cdr3_aa: CASSQEQGRAFQETQYF

d_call: TRBD2
clone_size: few
j_call: TRBJ2-1
v_call: TRBV4-3
cdr3_nt: TGCGCCAGCAGCCAAGATAGCGGGGGACACTACAATGAGCAGTTCTTC
cdr3_aa: CASSQDSGGHYNEQFF

d_call: TRBD1
clone_size: .
j_call: TRBJ2-1
v_call: TRBV20-1
cdr3_nt: TGCAGTGCTCGGACAGGGAGGATGAATGAGCAGTTCTTC
cdr3_aa: CSARTGRMNEQFF

d_call: .
clone_size: .
j_call: TRBJ1-1
v_call: TRBV11-2
cdr3_nt: TGTGCCAGCAGCTTATACCCAACTGAAGCTTTCTTT
cdr3_aa: CASSLYPTEAFF

d_call: .
clone_size: .
j_call: TRBJ2-7
v_call: TRBV7-9
cdr3_nt: TGTGCCAGCAGCTTCCCTTCCTCCGCCGAGCAGTACTTC
cdr3_aa: CASSFPSSAEQYF

d_call: .
clone_size: .
j_call: TRBJ1-5
v_call: TRBV6-6
cdr3_nt: TGTGCCAGCAGTTACTCAGTTTCGGCGGGCAATCAGCCCCAGCATTTT
cdr3_aa: CASSYSVSAGNQPQHF

d_call: .
clone_size: .
j_call: TRBJ1-2
v_call: TRBV7-2
cdr3_nt: TGTGCCAGCTATGGGAGAGAAACTAACTATGGCTACACCTTC
cdr3_aa: CASYGRETNYGYTF

d_call: .
clone_size: .
j_call: TRBJ1-3
v_call: TRBV2
cdr3_nt: TGTGCCAGCAGCGGGACAAACGGAAACACCATATATTTT
cdr3_aa: CASSGTNGNTIYF

d_call: TRBD1
clone_size: .
j_call: TRBJ1-2
v_call: TRBV20-1
cdr3_nt: TGCAGTGCTACCGCCGGGACAGGGTATGGCTACACCTTC
cdr3_aa: CSATAGTGYGYTF

d_call: .
clone_size: .
j_call: TRBJ2-1
v_call: TRBV11-2
cdr3_nt: TGTGCCAGCAGCTTAGATTTGACCAAGGCCTACAATGAGCAGTTCTTC
cdr3_aa: CASSLDLTKAYNEQFF

d_call: TRBD1
clone_size: .
j_call: TRBJ2-7
v_call: TRBV12-3/TRBV12-4
cdr3_nt: TGTGCCAGCAGTAGTCGCCGGGACAGTTACTACGAGCAGTACTTC
cdr3_aa: CASSSRRDSYYEQYF

d_call: TRBD2
clone_size: .
j_call: TRBJ2-7
v_call: TRBV6-2/TRBV6-3
cdr3_nt: TGTGCCAGCAGTAGTAGACTAGCGGGTAGCTCCTACAATGAGCAGTACTTC
cdr3_aa: CASSSRLAGSSYNEQYF

d_call: .
clone_size: .
j_call: TRBJ2-5
v_call: TRBV7-2
cdr3_nt: TGTGCCAGCAGCTTAGTTGTCAACAAGGAAGAGACCCAGTACTTC
cdr3_aa: CASSLVVNKEETQYF

d_call: .
clone_size: .
j_call: TRBJ1-5
v_call: TRBV27
cdr3_nt: TGTGCCAGCAGTCTGAACTTCAGGGGAGGGCAGCCCCAGCATTTT
cdr3_aa: CASSLNFRGGQPQHF

d_call: .
clone_size: many
j_call: TRBJ2-1
v_call: TRBV12-3/TRBV12-4
cdr3_nt: TGTGCCAGCAGCCCCGATGGGGGGGGCTATGAGCAGTTCTTC
cdr3_aa: CASSPDGGGYEQFF

d_call: .
clone_size: .
j_call: TRBJ2-2
v_call: TRBV7-2
cdr3_nt: TGTGCCAGCAGCGAACAGGGTGAAGTCGGGGAGCTGTTTTTT
cdr3_aa: CASSEQGEVGELFF

d_call: .
clone_size: .
j_call: TRBJ2-2
v_call: TRBV7-2
cdr3_nt: TGTGCCAGCACCCTACCCAGGGGCATCTTCACCGGGGAGCTGTTTTTT
cdr3_aa: CASTLPRGIFTGELFF

d_call: .
clone_size: few
j_call: TRBJ2-5
v_call: TRBV10-3
cdr3_nt: TGTGCCATCAGTGAGTCTTACGCCATTCAAGAGACCCAGTACTTC
cdr3_aa: CAISESYAIQETQYF